Listed below are T cell receptor beta chains from one sample, sequenced in a study of blood T cell repertoires in COVID-19. Only in-frame clones appear in the TCRdb table, and some are missing; sequencing was by immunoSEQ multiplex PCR. This sample has hundreds of thousands of clones, with approximately 87% found just once. The specimen sequenced was PBMCs or T cells enriched from blood (not recorded which). The receptors here all came from a woman aged 50 to 60 who had recovered from COVID-19. Both conserved end residues are part of each CDR3. A D gene is named only where the DNA matches it firmly. Some rows mark clone size as missing; the rest say once, few, many or name a class of expanded clone.

d_gene | j_gene | v_gene | abundance | CDR3aa | CDR3nt
NA | TRBJ1-2 | TRBV3-1/TRBV3-2 | NA | CASSHLSDSGYTF | TGTGCCAGCAGCCACCTGTCGGACAGTGGCTACACCTTC
NA | TRBJ2-7 | TRBV7-2 | NA | CASSLVHRVDEQYF | TGTGCCAGCAGCTTAGTACACAGGGTAGACGAGCAGTACTTC
NA | TRBJ2-1 | TRBV10-3 | NA | CAISESTGGGYNEQFF | TGTGCCATCAGTGAGTCGACGGGGGGCGGCTACAATGAGCAGTTCTTC
NA | TRBJ1-1 | TRBV24-1 | once | CATSDLGDFPFRGAFF | TGTGCCACCAGTGATTTGGGGGACTTTCCTTTTCGTGGAGCTTTCTTT
TRBD1 | TRBJ1-1 | TRBV7-2 | NA | CASSLAGQGMNTEAFF | TGTGCCAGCAGCTTAGCCGGACAGGGAATGAACACTGAAGCTTTCTTT
TRBD1 | TRBJ1-1 | TRBV7-2 | NA | CASSFRDRVNTEAFF | TGTGCCAGCAGCTTCCGGGACAGGGTGAACACTGAAGCTTTCTTT
NA | TRBJ2-7 | TRBV4-2 | NA | CASSQDRFRVYEQYF | TGTGCCAGCAGCCAAGATCGTTTTCGGGTTTACGAGCAGTACTTC
TRBD2 | TRBJ2-1 | TRBV29-1 | NA | CSVPVDGAGGLYNEQFF | TGCAGCGTCCCTGTCGATGGAGCGGGGGGACTTTACAATGAGCAGTTCTTC
TRBD1 | TRBJ1-1 | TRBV19 | NA | CASSTRDRGRKDTEAFF | TGTGCCAGTAGTACCAGGGACAGGGGGCGAAAGGACACTGAAGCTTTCTTT
NA | TRBJ2-7 | TRBV19 | once | CASSIGTLYEQYF | TGTGCCAGTAGTATCGGGACTCTCTACGAGCAGTACTTC
NA | TRBJ1-1 | TRBV7-6 | NA | CASSLMADLMNTEAFF | TGTGCCAGCAGCTTAATGGCAGATCTCATGAACACTGAAGCTTTCTTT
NA | TRBJ1-2 | TRBV29-1 | NA | CSVVLSANYGYTF | TGCAGCGTTGTTCTCTCCGCGAACTATGGCTACACCTTC
TRBD1 | TRBJ2-1 | TRBV27 | NA | CASSQIYRDRLYNEQFF | TGTGCCAGCAGTCAGATTTACCGGGACAGACTCTACAATGAGCAGTTCTTC
TRBD2 | TRBJ2-7 | TRBV7-2 | NA | CASNSGLETNEQYF | TGTGCCAGCAACTCAGGACTAGAAACAAACGAGCAGTACTTC
TRBD1 | TRBJ1-3 | TRBV7-9 | NA | CASSSDRTGNTIYF | TGTGCCAGCAGCTCGGACAGGACTGGAAACACCATATATTTT
TRBD1 | TRBJ1-2 | TRBV5-1 | once | CASSSTGVVGYGYTF | TGCGCCAGCAGCTCGACAGGGGTGGTAGGATATGGCTACACCTTC
NA | TRBJ2-3 | TRBV5-1 | NA | CASSPGGGWGLVTDTQYF | TGCGCCAGCAGCCCCGGAGGGGGCTGGGGCCTAGTCACAGATACGCAGTATTTT
TRBD1 | TRBJ1-2 | TRBV5-1 | NA | CASSDDTGGPNGYTF | TGCGCCAGCAGCGACGACACAGGGGGCCCGAATGGCTACACCTTC
NA | TRBJ1-2 | TRBV19 | NA | CASSKRMNYGYTF | TGTGCCAGTAGTAAGAGGATGAACTATGGCTACACCTTC
NA | TRBJ2-1 | TRBV6-4 | NA | CASSPRDCGQFF | TGTGCCAGCAGCCCGAGGGACTGCGGGCAGTTCTTC
NA | TRBJ1-1 | TRBV14 | NA | CASSQVDRNTEAFF | TGTGCCAGCAGCCAAGTAGACAGGAACACTGAAGCTTTCTTT
NA | TRBJ1-1 | TRBV4-2 | NA | CASSQDGGYTEAFF | TGTGCCAGCAGCCAAGATGGAGGGTATACTGAAGCTTTCTTT
NA | TRBJ1-2 | TRBV2 | NA | CARSGSSYGYTF | TGTGCCAGGTCTGGCTCCAGCTATGGCTACACCTTC
NA | TRBJ2-1 | TRBV4-1 | NA | CASSHTGGDEQFF | TGCGCCAGCAGCCACACAGGGGGGGATGAGCAGTTCTTC
NA | TRBJ2-7 | TRBV21-1 | NA | CASSPVVEGARGGEQYF | TGTGCCAGCAGCCCCGTCGTGGAGGGCGCACGGGGAGGCGAGCAGTACTTC
NA | TRBJ1-5 | TRBV7-6 | NA | CASSLKVGLDQPQHF | TGTGCCAGCAGCCTAAAGGTGGGCCTTGATCAGCCCCAGCATTTT
TRBD1 | TRBJ1-1 | TRBV4-1 | NA | CASSQVGQGQTEAFF | TGCGCCAGCAGCCAAGTCGGACAGGGGCAGACTGAAGCTTTCTTT
TRBD2 | TRBJ2-5 | TRBV5-1 | NA | CASSLGETGGPETQYF | TGCGCCAGCAGCTTGGGAGAAACGGGGGGGCCGGAGACCCAGTACTTC
TRBD2 | TRBJ2-3 | TRBV3-1/TRBV3-2 | NA | CASSQLASGGAAETQYF | TGTGCCAGCAGCCAGTTAGCTAGCGGGGGGGCCGCGGAAACGCAGTATTTT
TRBD2 | TRBJ2-7 | TRBV14 | NA | CASSQDFAGGGYNYEQYF | TGTGCCAGCAGCCAAGATTTTGCCGGCGGGGGGTATAACTACGAGCAGTACTTC
NA | TRBJ1-5 | TRBV4-1 | NA | CASSQGSYSNQPQHF | TGCGCCAGCAGTCAGGGTTCATATAGCAATCAGCCCCAGCATTTT
TRBD2 | TRBJ2-3 | TRBV10-3 | NA | CATSSGGATDTQYF | TGTGCCACCTCGAGCGGGGGGGCCACAGATACGCAGTATTTT
TRBD1 | TRBJ1-5 | TRBV29-1 | once | CSAQGDPNQPQHF | TGCAGCGCCCAGGGGGACCCCAATCAGCCCCAGCATTTT
NA | TRBJ1-1 | TRBV6-5 | NA | CATLRGLNTEAFF | TGTGCCACCCTAAGGGGCCTGAACACTGAAGCTTTCTTT
NA | TRBJ1-4 | TRBV27 | few | CASSSQGEKLFF | TGTGCCAGCAGTTCGCAGGGGGAAAAACTGTTTTTT
TRBD1 | TRBJ1-5 | TRBV5-7 | once | CASSPGTGKKGNQPQHF | TGTGCCAGCAGTCCAGGGACAGGGAAAAAGGGCAATCAGCCCCAGCATTTT
NA | TRBJ2-1 | TRBV27 | NA | CASSLSAGALIYNEQFF | TGTGCCAGCAGTTTATCTGCGGGGGCTCTGATTTACAATGAGCAGTTCTTC
NA | TRBJ2-2 | TRBV7-9 | NA | CASGTGQMGTGELFF | TGTGCCAGCGGGACGGGACAAATGGGCACCGGGGAGCTGTTTTTT
NA | TRBJ1-6 | TRBV15 | NA | CATSRGGDGSPLHF | TGTGCCACCAGCAGAGGGGGGGATGGTTCACCCCTCCACTTT
NA | TRBJ1-6 | TRBV11-1 | NA | CASRPSGTRNSPLHF | TGTGCCAGCAGGCCATCCGGGACACGTAATTCACCCCTCCACTTT
NA | TRBJ2-5 | TRBV5-1 | NA | CASSLQDQETQYF | TGCGCCAGCAGCCTACAGGATCAAGAGACCCAGTACTTC
NA | TRBJ1-5 | TRBV19 | NA | CASSYTGRQPQHF | TGTGCCAGTAGTTATACAGGGCGTCAGCCCCAGCATTTT
NA | TRBJ1-4 | TRBV7-9 | NA | CASSFWTERNEKLFF | TGTGCCAGCAGCTTTTGGACAGAACGAAATGAAAAACTGTTTTTT
NA | TRBJ2-2 | TRBV24-1 | NA | CATSEAGQTGELFF | TGTGCCACCAGTGAGGCGGGACAGACCGGGGAGCTGTTTTTT
TRBD2 | TRBJ2-3 | TRBV5-4 | NA | CASSTAAGGPWDTQYF | TGTGCCAGCAGCACAGCCGCGGGGGGGCCATGGGATACGCAGTATTTT
NA | TRBJ1-5 | TRBV30 | NA | CAWSVQSNQPQHF | TGTGCCTGGAGCGTACAGAGCAATCAGCCCCAGCATTTT
TRBD2 | TRBJ2-1 | TRBV6-5 | once | CASTRLAGDNEQFF | TGTGCCAGCACTCGACTAGCGGGAGACAATGAGCAGTTCTTC
TRBD2 | TRBJ2-7 | TRBV19 | NA | CASSMGPGLAGYEQYF | TGTGCCAGTAGTATGGGCCCGGGACTAGCGGGGTACGAGCAGTACTTC
NA | TRBJ2-3 | TRBV3-1/TRBV3-2 | NA | CASSHRGTSTDTQYF | TGTGCCAGCAGCCATCGTGGTACTAGCACAGATACGCAGTATTTT
NA | TRBJ2-1 | TRBV11-3 | once | CASSLDLTREDEQFF | TGTGCCAGCAGCTTAGATCTAACAAGGGAGGATGAGCAGTTCTTC
TRBD2 | TRBJ2-1 | TRBV27 | NA | CASSLSPAQRGYNEQFF | TGTGCCAGCAGTTTATCTCCCGCCCAGCGGGGGTACAATGAGCAGTTCTTC